One sample yielded the 22 T cell receptor beta chains listed below, sequenced in a study of blood T cell repertoires in COVID-19. TCRdb's copy holds only in-frame clones and misses some; the assay was immunoSEQ multiplex PCR. The data contain more than 200,000 clones, about 83% of them singletons. The sample consisted of peripheral blood. The receptor set was obtained from a woman in her 50s with acute or convalescent COVID-19.

This chain connects TRBV6-5 to TRBJ2-7; 10 bases are shared with TRBD1. Germline CDR1 is MNHEY and CDR2 is SVGAGI. V dropped 2 bases and J dropped 4; count of bases not matched to a gene: 5. There are 15 residues in the CDR3. The CDR3 nucleotides are TGTGCCAGCAGTTACCTGGACAGGGGGGGTTACGAGCAGTACTTC. Its protein product is CASSYLDRGGYEQYF.

The V gene is TRBV24-1, the J gene TRBJ2-3; D remains unclear. Trimming pared 9 bases from V and 1 base from J, leaving 13 bases between. The length of the CDR3 is 14 residues. Germline V lookup: CDR1 KGHDR, CDR2 SFDVKD. The CDR3 reads CATSENPGTDTQYF. In DNA, the CDR3 is TGTGCCACCTCCGAGAACCCCGGCACAGATACGCAGTATTTT.

This clone has a single count. This rearrangement joins TRBV6-5 to TRBJ2-1; 14 bases line up with TRBD2. Germline trimming cut 6 bases from V and 9 bases from J; bases unmatched to any gene: 7. CDR3 length: 15 amino acids. Per the germline V gene, CDR1 is MNHEY and CDR2 is SVGAGI. Written as DNA, the CDR3 is TGTGCCAGCAGGAGACTAGCGGGAGGGCATCTTGAGCAGTTCTTC. This codes for CASRRLAGGHLEQFF.

In its sample, this clone was seen once. The chain joins TRBV27 to TRBJ2-7; TRBD1 matches at 9 bases. The CDR3 spans 14 residues. Germline lookup yields CDR1 MNHEY and CDR2 SMNVEV (reference sequence). Trimming took 4 bases from V and 3 from J; bases not matched to a gene: 4. The CDR3, as DNA: TGTGCCAGCAGTTCCCGGGACAGGGACTACGAGCAGTACTTC. This sequence encodes CASSSRDRDYEQYF.

The chain is built from TRBV9 and TRBJ1-3; D gene uncertain. The CDR3 runs 14 residues. V dropped 3 bases and J dropped 13 bases, with 20 bases sitting between them. Germline V gene data show CDR1 as SGDLS and CDR2 as YYNGEE. This CDR3 reads CASSDALPGSPIYF. CDR3 sequence (DNA): TGTGCCAGCAGCGATGCCCTCCCGGGTTCCCCAATATATTTT.

The rearrangement joins TRBV6-5 to TRBJ1-6; no definite D call. V shed 7 bases and J shed 11 bases, with 21 bases lying between them. The length of the CDR3 is 15 residues. Germline CDR1 reads MNHEY; CDR2 reads SVGAGI. The CDR3 DNA sequence: TGTGCCAGCACGCCTCCACCCCCGGGAGCCCCACCCCTCCACTTT. Amino acids: CASTPPPPGAPPLHF.

This clone was counted once. The CDR3 region is CASSQLDTGSPLHF. The CDR3 bases are TGTGCCAGCAGCCAATTAGACACCGGCTCACCCCTCCACTTT. The chain couples TRBV14 to TRBJ1-6; D gene uncertain. V was pared by 2 bases and J by 10 bases, with 12 bases between. The V gene's germline CDR1 is SGHDN and CDR2 FVKESK. The CDR3 runs 14 residues.

The V gene is TRBV6-1, the J gene TRBJ1-2, with D uncertain. The CDR3 length is 14 residues. CDR1 and CDR2 (germline): MNHNS, SASEGT. The V gene lost 3 bases and the J gene lost 8 bases, with 16 bases spanning the gap. CDR3 nucleotides: TGTGCCAGCAGTGACGGGCGGGGATGGAGCGGCTACACCTTC. Translation gives CASSDGRGWSGYTF.

V gene TRBV11-2 combines with J gene TRBJ2-1; 7 bases map to TRBD2. Germline loops: CDR1 SGHAT, CDR2 FQNNGV. V shed 2 bases and J 3 bases; nucleotides not matched to a gene: 7. The CDR3 has 16 amino acids. The CDR3 DNA reads as TGTGCCAGCAGCTTAAGATCTAGCGGAAGCTACAATGAGCAGTTCTTC. This gives the protein CASSLRSSGSYNEQFF.

This clone has only one observation. The chain has TRBV18 and TRBJ1-5; D is uncertain. The CDR3 totals 15 residues. Trimming removed 2 bases at V and 5 bases at J, with 13 bases between. Germline lookup yields CDR1 KGHSH and CDR2 LQKENI. The CDR3 coding sequence is TGTGCCAGCTCACCAGGAGGGTATAATCATCAGCCCCAGCATTTT. Protein sequence: CASSPGGYNHQPQHF.

The genes are TRBV6-6 and TRBJ2-1; D might be TRBD2 (5 bases). In germline, CDR1 is MNHNY, CDR2 SVGAGI (reference sequence). The CDR3 has 13 residues. V dropped 4 bases and J dropped 5 bases, with 9 bases sitting between them. The CDR3 region has the DNA TGTGCCAGCAGTTGGGAGCAGAACAATGAGCAGTTCTTC. This translates into CASSWEQNNEQFF.

The V call is TRBV28, the J call TRBJ2-3, with a weak D call TRBD1 (6 bases). CDR1 is MDHEN, CDR2 SYDVKM, per germline. This CDR3 has 18 amino acids. The V gene lost 5 bases and the J gene lost 6 bases, with 27 bases spanning the gap. CDR3 sequence: CASSHYSRTDTWGDTQYF. The DNA for the CDR3 is TGTGCCAGCAGTCACTACTCTCGGACAGATACCTGGGGGGATACGCAGTATTTT.

V is TRBV2 and J is TRBJ2-7, with TRBD2 matching over 10 bases. The CDR3 runs 14 residues. Per the germline V gene, CDR1 is SNHLY and CDR2 is FYNNEI. V lost 6 bases to trimming and J lost 9 bases; unmatched junction nucleotides: 11. In DNA, the CDR3 is TGTGCCAGCAGCCTGCTCAGCGGGAGGGCCGCGCAGTACTTC. Encoded protein: CASSLLSGRAAQYF. The variable domain in full, with the rest retrieved from reference TRBV2 and TRBJ2-7, is EPEVTQTPSHQVTQMGQEVILRCVPISNHLYFYWYRQILGQKVEFLVSFYNNEISEKSEIFDDQFSVERPDGSNFTLKIRSTKLEDSAMYFCASSLLSGRAAQYFGPGTRLTVT.

The sample holds a few counts of this clone. The genes are TRBV4-2 and TRBJ1-1, with TRBD1 as a possible D gene (6 bases). V shed 0 bases and J shed 0 bases, with 11 bases lying between them. The CDR3 contains 16 residues. Germline CDR1 LGHNA, CDR2 YNFKEQ. The CDR3 nucleotides are TGTGCCAGCAGCCAAGAGAGGACAGCCTTGAACACTGAAGCTTTCTTT. It translates to CASSQERTALNTEAFF.

This sequence joins TRBV24-1 and TRBJ2-1; D not resolved. This CDR3 contains 13 residues. V was trimmed by 5 bases and J by 6 bases, leaving 10 bases between them. Germline V gene sequence: CDR1 KGHDR, CDR2 SFDVKD. CDR3 bases: TGTGCCACCAGTGCCCCCGTTCCCAATGAGCAGTTCTTC. Amino acids: CATSAPVPNEQFF.

The chain couples TRBV10-3 to TRBJ2-5, with 8 bases matching TRBD1. Germline CDR1 reads ENHRY; CDR2 reads SYGVKD. This CDR3 spans 13 amino acids. V shed 6 bases and J 3 bases; nucleotides not matched to a gene: 3. CDR3 nucleotide sequence: TGTGCCATCAGGAAGACAGGGGAAGAGACCCAGTACTTC. This translates into CAIRKTGEETQYF.

This clone has only one observation. The chain recombines TRBV27 with TRBJ2-1, with D tentatively TRBD2 (6 bases). Germline V gene data show CDR1 as MNHEY and CDR2 as SMNVEV (reference sequence). The CDR3 loop spans 15 amino acids. The V end lost 5 bases, the J end lost 4 bases, and 15 bases lay between the germline ends. The DNA for the CDR3 is TGTGCCAGCAGTCCCCCGGGACTCCCATACAATGAGCAGTTCTTC. This codes for CASSPPGLPYNEQFF.

The chain joins TRBV27 to TRBJ2-7; D uncertain. This CDR3 region has 14 residues. Deletions cut 9 bases from V and 2 bases from J, with 17 bases between. CDR1 is MNHEY, CDR2 SMNVEV, per germline (reference sequence). CDR3 coding DNA: TGTGCCAGTCGTTTTGCGGCAAACGCCTACGAGCAGTACTTC. As protein: CASRFAANAYEQYF.

The rearrangement joins TRBV11-2 to TRBJ2-3, with 9 bases identical to TRBD2. The V and J ends lost 7 bases and 4 bases, in that order; junction bases with no gene match: 6. The germline CDR1 and CDR2 sequences are SGHAT and FQNNGV. CDR3 length: 14 amino acids. The CDR3 region has the DNA TGTGCCAGCAATTTAGCGGGAGTCTCAGATACGCAGTATTTT. Translated: CASNLAGVSDTQYF.

The chain uses TRBV18 and TRBJ1-2; D may be TRBD1 (6 bases). The CDR3 has 14 residues. The germline V gene encodes CDR1 KGHSH and CDR2 LQKENI. The V end was cut by 2 bases, the J end by 4 bases, with 11 bases between. The CDR3 loop reads CASSPGGAGYGYTF. CDR3 in DNA: TGTGCCAGCTCACCAGGGGGCGCCGGCTATGGCTACACCTTC.

The chain has TRBV6-4 and TRBJ2-3; TRBD1 agrees at 11 bases. The length of the CDR3 is 16 residues. The V and J ends lost 3 bases and 4 bases, in that order; junction bases with no gene match: 6. Looked up from germline, CDR1 is MRHNA and CDR2 is SNTAGT. The CDR3 loop is CASSDDPGQGADTQYF. Written as DNA, the CDR3 is TGTGCCAGCAGTGATGATCCGGGACAGGGGGCAGATACGCAGTATTTT.

The chain couples TRBV4-2 to TRBJ1-2, with TRBD1 matching over 9 bases. Germline assignment: CDR1 LGHNA and CDR2 YNFKEQ. V lost 4 bases and J lost 4; bases outside the gene matches: 7. This CDR3 has 15 residues. CDR3 nucleotide sequence: TGTGCCAGCAGCCCACAGGGGGCCAGTGGCTATGGCTACACCTTC. Amino acid sequence: CASSPQGASGYGYTF.